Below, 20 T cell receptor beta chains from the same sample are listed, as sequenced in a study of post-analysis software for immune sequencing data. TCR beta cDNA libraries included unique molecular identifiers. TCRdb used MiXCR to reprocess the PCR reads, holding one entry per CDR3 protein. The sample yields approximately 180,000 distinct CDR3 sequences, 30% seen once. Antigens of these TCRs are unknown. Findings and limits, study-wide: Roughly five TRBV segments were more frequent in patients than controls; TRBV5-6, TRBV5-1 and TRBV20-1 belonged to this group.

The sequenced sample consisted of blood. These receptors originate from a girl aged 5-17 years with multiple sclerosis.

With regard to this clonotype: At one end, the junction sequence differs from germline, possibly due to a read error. The CDR3, as DNA: TGTGCCGGCAGCCAATCGGGCCAGGGAGGAGAGACCCAGTACTTC. This codes for CAGSQSGQGGETQYF. This sequence joins TRBV16 and TRBJ2-5; possibly TRBD2 for D (6 bases). The length of the CDR3 is 15 residues. From germline, CDR1 is KGHSY and CDR2 FQNENV.

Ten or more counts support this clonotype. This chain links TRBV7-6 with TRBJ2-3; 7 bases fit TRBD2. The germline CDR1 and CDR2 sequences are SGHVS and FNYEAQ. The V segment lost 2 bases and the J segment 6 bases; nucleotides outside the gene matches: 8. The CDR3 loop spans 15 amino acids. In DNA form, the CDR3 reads TGTGCCAGCAGCTTAAAAGTACTAGCGTGGGATACGCAGTATTTT. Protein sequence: CASSLKVLAWDTQYF.

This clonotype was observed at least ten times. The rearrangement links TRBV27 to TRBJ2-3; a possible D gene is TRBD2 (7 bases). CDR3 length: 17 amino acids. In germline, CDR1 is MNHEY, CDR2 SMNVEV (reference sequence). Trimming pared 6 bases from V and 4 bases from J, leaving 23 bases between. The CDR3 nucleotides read TGTGCCAGCAGAGGGGGGGCTTCCTCTTTACCCGCAGATACGCAGTATTTT. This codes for CASRGGASSLPADTQYF.

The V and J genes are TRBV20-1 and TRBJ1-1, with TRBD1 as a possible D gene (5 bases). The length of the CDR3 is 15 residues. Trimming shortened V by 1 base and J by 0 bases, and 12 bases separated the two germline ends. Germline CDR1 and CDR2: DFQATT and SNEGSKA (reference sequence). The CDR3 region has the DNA TGCAGTGCTAGAGTGAGGGGTTACATGAACACTGAAGCTTTCTTT. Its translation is CSARVRGYMNTEAFF.

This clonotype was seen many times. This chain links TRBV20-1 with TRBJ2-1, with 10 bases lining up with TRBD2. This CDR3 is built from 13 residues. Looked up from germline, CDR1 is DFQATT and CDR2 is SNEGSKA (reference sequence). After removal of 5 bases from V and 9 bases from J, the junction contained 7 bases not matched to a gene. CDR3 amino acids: CSAGGLAGVEQFF. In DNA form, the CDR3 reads TGCAGTGCTGGGGGGCTAGCGGGAGTTGAGCAGTTCTTC.

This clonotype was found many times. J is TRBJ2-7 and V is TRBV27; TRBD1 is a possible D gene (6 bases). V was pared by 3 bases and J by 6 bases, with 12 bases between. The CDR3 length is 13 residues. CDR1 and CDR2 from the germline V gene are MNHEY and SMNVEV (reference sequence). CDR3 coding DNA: TGTGCCAGCAGTTTCCCAGGGGCAGCCGAGCAGTACTTC. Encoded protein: CASSFPGAAEQYF.

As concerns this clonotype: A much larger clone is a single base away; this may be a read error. The CDR3 loop reads CASSYNGSSYNEQFF. The CDR3 region has the DNA TGTGCCAGCAGTTACAACGGGAGCTCCTACAATGAGCAGTTCTTC. The J gene is TRBJ2-1, the V gene TRBV6-5, with D perhaps matching TRBD2 (6 bases). Trimming pared 2 bases from V and 0 bases from J, leaving 8 bases between. CDR3 length: 15 amino acids. CDR1 is MNHEY, CDR2 SVGAGI, per germline.

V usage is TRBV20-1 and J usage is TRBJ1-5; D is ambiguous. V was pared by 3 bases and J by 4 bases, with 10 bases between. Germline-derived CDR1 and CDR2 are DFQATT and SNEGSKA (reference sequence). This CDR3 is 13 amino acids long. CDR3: CSASTGRNQPQHF. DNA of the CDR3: TGCAGTGCTAGTACCGGCAGGAATCAGCCCCAGCATTTT.

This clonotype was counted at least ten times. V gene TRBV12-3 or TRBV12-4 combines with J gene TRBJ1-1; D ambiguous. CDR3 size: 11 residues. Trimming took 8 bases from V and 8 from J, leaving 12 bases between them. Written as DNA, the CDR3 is TGTGCCAGCCATTTTCGGAGAGAAGCTTTCTTT. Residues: CASHFRREAFF.

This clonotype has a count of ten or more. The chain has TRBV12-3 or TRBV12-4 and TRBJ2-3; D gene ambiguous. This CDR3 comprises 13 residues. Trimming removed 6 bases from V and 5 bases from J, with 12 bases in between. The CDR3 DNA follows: TGTGCCAGCAGCCCGACTCGGAGAGATACGCAGTATTTT. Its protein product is CASSPTRRDTQYF.

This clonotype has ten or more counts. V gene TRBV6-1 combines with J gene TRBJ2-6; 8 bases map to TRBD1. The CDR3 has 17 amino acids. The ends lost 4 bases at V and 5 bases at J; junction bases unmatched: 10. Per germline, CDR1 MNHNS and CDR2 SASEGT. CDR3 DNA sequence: TGTGCCAGCAGTGCGGCCCATGGACAGGGCTGGGCCAACGTCCTGACTTTC. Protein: CASSAAHGQGWANVLTF.

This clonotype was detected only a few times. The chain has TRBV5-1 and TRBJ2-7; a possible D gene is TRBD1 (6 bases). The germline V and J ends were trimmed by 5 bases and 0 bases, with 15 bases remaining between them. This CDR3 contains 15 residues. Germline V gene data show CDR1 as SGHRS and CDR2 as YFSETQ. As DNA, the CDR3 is TGCGCCAGCAGAATGACGGCAGGGGTCTCCTACGAGCAGTACTTC. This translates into CASRMTAGVSYEQYF.

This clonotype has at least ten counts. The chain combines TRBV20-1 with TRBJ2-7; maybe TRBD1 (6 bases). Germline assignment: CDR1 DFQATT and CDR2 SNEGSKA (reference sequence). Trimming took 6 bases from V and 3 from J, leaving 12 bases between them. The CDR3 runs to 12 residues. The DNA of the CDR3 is TGCAGTGCAAGCCCCAGGGGCTACGAGCAGTACTTC. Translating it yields CSASPRGYEQYF.

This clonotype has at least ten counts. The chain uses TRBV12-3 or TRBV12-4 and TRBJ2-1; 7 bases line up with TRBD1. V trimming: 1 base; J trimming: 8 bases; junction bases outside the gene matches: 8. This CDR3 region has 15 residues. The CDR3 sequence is CASSLVRGLGDEQFF. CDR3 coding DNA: TGTGCCAGCAGTTTAGTTAGGGGGCTTGGCGATGAGCAGTTCTTC.

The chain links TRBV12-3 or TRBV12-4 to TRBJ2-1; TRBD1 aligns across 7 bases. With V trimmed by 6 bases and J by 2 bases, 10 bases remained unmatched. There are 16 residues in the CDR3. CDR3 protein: CASSTLTGSPYNEQFF. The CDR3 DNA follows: TGTGCCAGCAGCACCCTGACAGGGTCCCCCTACAATGAGCAGTTCTTC.

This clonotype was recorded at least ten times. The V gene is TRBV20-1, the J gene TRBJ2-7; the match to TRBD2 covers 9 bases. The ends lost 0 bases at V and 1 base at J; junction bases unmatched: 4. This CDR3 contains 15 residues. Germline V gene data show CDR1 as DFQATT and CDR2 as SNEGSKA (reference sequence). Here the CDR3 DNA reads TGCAGTGCTAGAGATCGGCTAGCGGGGTCCTACGAGCAGTACTTC. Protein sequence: CSARDRLAGSYEQYF.

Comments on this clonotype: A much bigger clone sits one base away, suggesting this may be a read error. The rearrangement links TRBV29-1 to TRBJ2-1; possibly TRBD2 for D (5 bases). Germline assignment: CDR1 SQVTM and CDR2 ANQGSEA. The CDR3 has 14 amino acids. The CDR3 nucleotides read TGCAACGTCCGAGGGCCCAACACAATCAATGAGCAGTTCTTC. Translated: CNVRGPNTINEQFF.

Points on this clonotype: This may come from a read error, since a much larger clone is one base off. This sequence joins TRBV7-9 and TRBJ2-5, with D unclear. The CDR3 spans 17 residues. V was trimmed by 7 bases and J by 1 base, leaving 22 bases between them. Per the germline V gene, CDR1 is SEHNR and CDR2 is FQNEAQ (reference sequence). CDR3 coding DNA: TGTGCCAGCAACTCAGACCCAATAGACTTTATCCAAGAGACCCAGTACTTC. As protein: CASNSDPIDFIQETQYF.

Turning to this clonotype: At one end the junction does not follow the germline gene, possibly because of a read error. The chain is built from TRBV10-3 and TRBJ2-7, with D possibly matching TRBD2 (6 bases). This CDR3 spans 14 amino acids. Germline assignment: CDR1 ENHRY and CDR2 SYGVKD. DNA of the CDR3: TGTGCCATCAGGGAGAGTGAACTAGCTGACGAGCAGTACTTT. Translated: CAIRESELADEQYF.

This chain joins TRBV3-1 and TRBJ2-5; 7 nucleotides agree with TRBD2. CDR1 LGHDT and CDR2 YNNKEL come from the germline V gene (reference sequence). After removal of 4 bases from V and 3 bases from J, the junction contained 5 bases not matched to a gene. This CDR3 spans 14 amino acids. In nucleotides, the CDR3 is TGTGCCAGCAGCCTCCTAGCGGTCAAAGAGACCCAGTACTTC. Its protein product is CASSLLAVKETQYF.